A single sample gave rise to the 10 T cell receptor beta chains below, sequenced in a study of CD8+ T cells in alopecia areata. As the sequencing template, cDNA was produced by extracting RNA and reverse transcribing it. Some clones are missing from TCRdb's copy, which holds only in-frame ones; the method was immunoSEQ multiplex PCR. The data hold about 12,000 clones, with around 60% observed a single time. Peripheral blood, together with lesional scalp punch biopsies, was collected from alopecia areata patients. Specimen: skin. These TCRs come from a human donor with alopecia areata.

This chain uses TRBV5-1 with TRBJ2-7, with 8 bases matching TRBD2. The V gene end was trimmed by 4 bases and the J gene end by 5 bases; junction bases not matched to a gene: 11. Germline CDR1 is SGHRS and CDR2 is YFSETQ. The CDR3 has 15 amino acids. CDR3 amino acids: CASSPTGTRGHEQYF. The CDR3, as DNA: TGCGCCAGCAGCCCCACCGGGACTAGAGGCCACGAGCAGTACTTC.

The chain couples TRBV5-1 to TRBJ2-1; 7 positions agree with TRBD1. The J segment lost 2 bases and the V segment lost 5 bases, leaving 10 bases of the junction unmatched. Looked up from germline, CDR1 is SGHRS and CDR2 is YFSETQ. This CDR3 has 16 amino acids. The CDR3 DNA follows: TGCGCCAGCAGACTAACACAGGGGTCCCCCTACAATGAGCAGTTCTTC. Its protein product is CASRLTQGSPYNEQFF.

This clone was counted between two and nine times. The chain couples TRBV28 to TRBJ2-1, with 14 bases aligning to TRBD2. Germline CDR1 MDHEN, CDR2 SYDVKM. Trimming cost V 5 bases and J 9 bases; bases outside gene matches: 12. The CDR3 runs 17 residues. CDR3 sequence (DNA): TGTGCCAGCAGTCTCCCACAGACTAGCGGGAGGGCCTCTGAGCAGTTCTTC. It is translated as CASSLPQTSGRASEQFF.

This clone has a handful of counts. The V gene is TRBV30, the J gene TRBJ2-7; D remains unclear. Trimming cost V 0 bases and J 3 bases, with 9 bases left between them. The CDR3 totals 13 residues. The germline CDR1 and CDR2 sequences are GTSNPN and SVGIG (reference sequence). For the CDR3, the DNA is TGTGCCTGGAGTGTGGGTATTTTCTACGAGCAGTACTTC. It encodes CAWSVGIFYEQYF.

The chain recombines TRBV12-5 with TRBJ2-2; no reliable D call. The CDR3 extends over 16 amino acids. The V end lost 1 base, the J end lost 5 bases, and 14 bases lay between the germline ends. The germline V gene encodes CDR1 LGHNT and CDR2 FRNRAP. The DNA of the CDR3 is TGTGCTAGTGGTTTGGGGGTATCAGTAGGAACCGGGGAGCTGTTTTTT. Its protein product is CASGLGVSVGTGELFF.

This clone was recorded a few times. The V and J genes are TRBV28 and TRBJ2-3; weak D call: TRBD1 (5 bases). The CDR3 contains 15 residues. V was pared by 7 bases and J by 2 bases, with 16 bases between. Germline V gene data show CDR1 as MDHEN and CDR2 as SYDVKM. In nucleotides, the CDR3 is TGTGCCAGCAAGTACAGGTCAGGGCCCACAGATACGCAGTATTTT. This translates into CASKYRSGPTDTQYF.

This chain uses TRBV15 with TRBJ2-1; TRBD2 agrees at 10 bases. The V and J ends lost 5 bases and 12 bases, in that order; junction bases with no gene match: 19. The CDR3 consists of 17 residues. CDR1 is LNHNV, CDR2 YYDKDF, per germline (reference sequence). Here the CDR3 reads CATSSRTSGPNGDGQFF. CDR3 in DNA: TGTGCCACCAGCTCCCGGACTAGCGGACCTAACGGGGATGGGCAGTTCTTC.

The J gene is TRBJ2-1, the V gene TRBV4-2; 9 nucleotides align to TRBD2. Germline assignment: CDR1 LGHNA and CDR2 YNFKEQ. This CDR3 has 17 residues. V gave up 0 bases and J gave up 0 bases; unmatched junction bases: 3. CDR3 nucleotides: TGTGCCAGCAGCCAAGACAATAGCGGGAGCTCCTACAATGAGCAGTTCTTC. As protein: CASSQDNSGSSYNEQFF.

This chain uses TRBV7-2 with TRBJ2-1; D uncertain. This CDR3 comprises 16 residues. V was trimmed by 3 bases and J by 0 bases, leaving 12 bases between them. Germline CDR1 is SGHTA and CDR2 is FQGNSA. DNA of the CDR3: TGTGCCAGCAGCTTGGCAACCCAAAGCTCCTACAATGAGCAGTTCTTC. As protein: CASSLATQSSYNEQFF. Full variable domain (remainder filled in from reference TRBV7-2 and TRBJ2-1): GAGVSQSPSNKVTEKGKDVELRCDPISGHTALYWYRQSLGQGLEFLIYFQGNSAPDKSGLPSDRFSAERTGGSVSTLTIQRTQQEDSAVYLCASSLATQSSYNEQFFGPGTRLTVL.

This clone was seen just once. The genes are TRBV2 and TRBJ1-5; 10 bases map to TRBD1. Trimming took 3 bases from V and 2 from J; bases not matched to a gene: 4. This CDR3 has 16 amino acids. CDR1 is SNHLY and CDR2 is FYNNEI in the germline V gene. CDR3 sequence: CASSEGTGARNQPQHF. The CDR3, as DNA: TGTGCCAGCAGTGAGGGGACAGGGGCACGCAATCAGCCCCAGCATTTT. Supplemented by reference TRBV2 and TRBJ1-5, the full variable domain reads EPEVTQTPSHQVTQMGQEVILRCVPISNHLYFYWYRQILGQKVEFLVSFYNNEISEKSEIFDDQFSVERPDGSNFTLKIRSTKLEDSAMYFCASSEGTGARNQPQHFGDGTRLSIL.